The rows below give T cell receptor beta chains drawn from one sample of a study of CD8 T cells in ankylosing spondylitis. TCRdb called the 5' RACE reads again in MiXCR, with one record for every CDR3 protein. The sample includes 350,000 or so distinct CDR3 sequences, 11% seen only once; the top ten take around 8.4%. Material: blood, either unsorted or a sorted T cell fraction (not recorded which). The receptors here all came from a female donor with ankylosing spondylitis or in good health (not recorded which). The CDR3 runs from the conserved cysteine through the conserved F or W. The order of the fields is clone size, J gene, D gene, V gene, CDR3 protein, CDR3 DNA. D genes are given only for firm matches. Clone size is given for some rows only: seen once, a few or many times, or a class if the clone is expanded.

>-|TRBJ1-2|-|TRBV29-1
CSAQRSSYGYTF
TGCAGCGCCCAGAGAAGCTCCTATGGCTACACCTTC
>-|TRBJ2-5|-|TRBV19
CASSIGSRGREQETQYF
TGTGCCAGTAGTATCGGTTCTAGAGGCCGAGAACAAGAGACCCAGTACTTC
>-|TRBJ2-1|-|TRBV20-1
CSSHGTSLSEQFF
TGCAGCTCCCATGGGACTTCGCTAAGTGAGCAGTTCTTC
>few|TRBJ2-7|-|TRBV30
CAWNPSPYEQYF
TGTGCCTGGAACCCGAGCCCCTACGAGCAGTACTTC
>many|TRBJ2-4|-|TRBV29-1
CSGLDGGIQYF
TGCAGTGGACTTGATGGAGGTATTCAGTACTTC
>many|TRBJ2-7|-|TRBV27
CATRTDRYGYEQYF
TGTGCCACCCGGACAGACCGCTACGGGTACGAGCAGTACTTC
>-|TRBJ2-7|-|TRBV4-1
CASSHPPAGLTSYEQYF
TGCGCCAGCAGCCATCCCCCGGCGGGGCTTACCTCCTACGAGCAGTACTTC
>many|TRBJ1-6|-|TRBV28
CASSLLGNSPLHF
TGTGCCAGCAGTTTGTTGGGTAATTCACCCCTCCACTTT
>few|TRBJ1-2|TRBD1|TRBV11-2
CASRSNRGNYGYTF
TGTGCCAGCAGGTCAAACAGGGGGAACTATGGCTACACCTTC
>-|TRBJ2-3|-|TRBV20-1
CSAPRGVTDTQYF
TGCAGTGCCCCTAGGGGAGTAACAGATACGCAGTATTTT
>many|TRBJ2-5|TRBD1|TRBV20-1
CSANRGRETQYF
TGCAGTGCTAACAGGGGGCGAGAGACCCAGTACTTC
>-|TRBJ2-2|TRBD1|TRBV5-1
CASNRDSHTGELFF
TGCGCCAGCAACCGGGACAGCCACACCGGGGAGCTGTTTTTT
>many|TRBJ2-5|TRBD2|TRBV5-6
CASSLDLAGEETQYF
TGTGCCAGCAGCTTGGATCTAGCGGGAGAAGAGACCCAGTACTTC
>few|TRBJ1-4|-|TRBV7-9
CASSSPGRGTNEKLFF
TGTGCCAGCAGCTCCCCAGGGCGAGGAACTAATGAAAAACTGTTTTTT
>many|TRBJ1-5|-|TRBV12-3/TRBV12-4
CASSLSWTAAYNQPQHF
TGTGCCAGCAGTTTAAGTTGGACGGCAGCCTACAATCAGCCCCAGCATTTT
>many|TRBJ1-4|TRBD1|TRBV29-1
CSVGQGRANEKLFF
TGCAGCGTGGGACAGGGGAGAGCTAATGAAAAACTGTTTTTT
>many|TRBJ2-3|-|TRBV5-1
CASSLAASRDTQYF
TGCGCCAGCAGCTTGGCGGCTAGTAGAGATACGCAGTATTTT
>few|TRBJ2-5|-|TRBV5-1
CASSLWQGSQETQYF
TGCGCCAGCAGCCTTTGGCAGGGCTCCCAAGAGACCCAGTACTTC
>-|TRBJ2-1|TRBD1|TRBV14
CASSQEQGGPNEQFF
TGTGCCAGCAGCCAAGAACAGGGGGGACCGAATGAGCAGTTCTTC
>many|TRBJ2-2|-|TRBV5-1
CASSLDSPNTGELFF
TGCGCCAGCAGCTTGGACAGCCCAAACACCGGGGAGCTGTTTTTT
>many|TRBJ1-1|-|TRBV6-2/TRBV6-3
CASRETGMKTNTEAFF
TGTGCCAGCAGAGAAACAGGGATGAAAACGAACACTGAAGCTTTCTTT
>many|TRBJ1-1|TRBD1|TRBV5-4
CASSLDRGRAFF
TGTGCCAGCAGCTTGGACAGGGGCAGAGCTTTCTTT
>many|TRBJ2-1|-|TRBV6-6
CASSYPGYNEQFF
TGTGCCAGCAGTTACCCTGGATACAATGAGCAGTTCTTC
>-|TRBJ2-1|TRBD2|TRBV30
CAWSVTSGIYNEQFF
TGTGCCTGGAGTGTGACTAGCGGGATATACAATGAGCAGTTCTTC
>-|TRBJ2-5|-|TRBV2
CASALGRQETQYF
TGTGCCAGCGCCCTAGGACGGCAAGAGACCCAGTACTTC
>many|TRBJ1-1|-|TRBV20-1
CSARKRRLDQAEAFF
TGCAGTGCTAGAAAACGTCGACTCGATCAGGCTGAAGCTTTCTTT
>few|TRBJ2-1|-|TRBV10-2
CASSEPGLNRGNEQFF
TGCGCCAGCAGTGAGCCGGGACTGAACAGGGGAAATGAGCAGTTCTTC
>-|TRBJ2-7|TRBD1|TRBV6-5
CASSYSDRGYEQYF
TGTGCCAGCAGTTACTCGGACAGGGGCTACGAGCAGTACTTC
>-|TRBJ1-5|-|TRBV19
CASRDISNQPQHF
TGTGCCAGCCGGGACATAAGCAATCAGCCCCAGCATTTT
>few|TRBJ2-1|-|TRBV5-1
CASSPPSSNEQFF
TGCGCCAGCAGCCCCCCAAGCAGTAATGAGCAGTTCTTC
>many|TRBJ2-3|-|TRBV20-1
CSARDRRIADTQYF
TGCAGTGCTAGAGATCGTAGGATCGCAGATACGCAGTATTTT
>many|TRBJ1-3|-|TRBV27
CASSLTGFGNTIYF
TGTGCCAGCAGTCTGACGGGATTCGGAAACACCATATATTTT
>few|TRBJ1-1|-|TRBV7-9
CASSHTDRGTEAFF
TGTGCCAGCAGCCACACCGACCGGGGGACTGAAGCTTTCTTT
>many|TRBJ1-1|TRBD1|TRBV20-1
CSATRQGTGTEAFF
TGCAGTGCAACTCGACAGGGGACGGGCACTGAAGCTTTCTTT
>few|TRBJ2-7|TRBD2|TRBV28
CASHGLAEQSSYEQYF
TGTGCCAGCCATGGACTAGCGGAGCAAAGTTCCTACGAGCAGTACTTC
>many|TRBJ1-3|-|TRBV7-2
CASSLVVGSSGNTIYF
TGTGCCAGCAGCTTAGTGGTCGGCAGCTCTGGAAACACCATATATTTT
>many|TRBJ1-2|-|TRBV20-1
CSARDPLGFSTPYYGYTF
TGCAGTGCTAGAGACCCTCTTGGATTCTCAACCCCTTACTATGGCTACACCTTC
>-|TRBJ1-1|TRBD1|TRBV12-3/TRBV12-4
CASSNTQGGWMNTEAFF
TGTGCCAGCAGTAATACACAGGGGGGATGGATGAACACTGAAGCTTTCTTT
>-|TRBJ1-2|TRBD1|TRBV3-1
CASSQWDRKDPGYTF
TGTGCCAGCAGCCAATGGGACAGGAAGGACCCCGGCTACACCTTC
>many|TRBJ1-5|-|TRBV24-1
CATSPQGYNQPQHF
TGTGCCACCAGTCCTCAGGGTTACAATCAGCCCCAGCATTTT
>many|TRBJ2-3|-|TRBV12-3/TRBV12-4
CASSPTPLDTQYF
TGTGCCAGCAGTCCCACCCCTCTGGATACGCAGTATTTT
>few|TRBJ2-1|TRBD2|TRBV5-1
CASSLRLVTSGQLGDEQFF
TGCGCCAGCAGCTTGAGGTTGGTGACTAGCGGCCAACTGGGGGATGAGCAGTTCTTC
>few|TRBJ2-5|-|TRBV10-3
CAISKGAEETQYF
TGTGCCATCAGTAAAGGGGCTGAAGAGACCCAGTACTTC
>once|TRBJ2-3|-|TRBV20-1
CSARDRWGPDTDTQYF
TGCAGTGCTAGAGATAGGTGGGGGCCGGACACAGATACGCAGTATTTT
>few|TRBJ1-1|TRBD1|TRBV5-5
CASSHRGDTEAFF
TGTGCCAGCAGCCACAGGGGGGACACTGAAGCTTTCTTT
>few|TRBJ2-1|TRBD1|TRBV11-3
CASSLGPGQGFDEQFF
TGTGCCAGCAGCTTAGGTCCGGGACAGGGATTCGATGAGCAGTTCTTC
>many|TRBJ1-1|-|TRBV7-2
CASSLDQGGTEAFF
TGTGCCAGCAGCTTAGATCAGGGAGGTACTGAAGCTTTCTTT
>few|TRBJ1-5|-|TRBV19
CASSIVTILGPGPQHF
TGTGCCAGTAGTATAGTCACAATCCTCGGCCCGGGGCCCCAGCATTTT
>few|TRBJ2-7|-|TRBV3-1
CASSQNPGTSEQYF
TGTGCCAGCAGCCAAAACCCCGGCACAAGCGAGCAGTACTTC